Each of the 12 T cell receptor beta chains below was sequenced from the same sample in a study of technical replicates of blood from a handful of donors. Repertoires were generated with immunoSEQ multiplex PCR, while TCRdb's copy carries only in-frame clones and drops some. The sample records around 80,000 clones, 98% being singletons. Input material: T cells isolated from PBMCs. These receptor sequences come from a human donor in good health.

V is TRBV9 and J is TRBJ2-1; possibly TRBD2 for D (5 bases). The germline V gene has CDR1 SGDLS and CDR2 YYNGEE. Trimming took off 3 bases at V and 2 bases at J, with 15 bases between the two ends. This CDR3 region has 16 residues. CDR3 bases: TGTGCCAGCAGCGGACCTGAGGGCCCCCCCTACAATGAGCAGTTCTTC. Its protein product is CASSGPEGPPYNEQFF.

The J gene is TRBJ2-5, the V gene TRBV27, with TRBD1 identical over 9 bases. The CDR3 is 15 residues long. The germline gives CDR1 MNHEY, CDR2 SMNVEV (reference sequence). Trimming at V came to 5 bases and at J to 4 bases, leaving 8 bases not matched to a gene. CDR3 in amino acids: CASSPDRGSGETQYF. As DNA, the CDR3 is TGTGCCAGCAGTCCGGACAGGGGCTCAGGAGAGACCCAGTACTTC.

The chain has TRBV29-1 and TRBJ1-2, with D possibly matching TRBD1 (6 bases). This CDR3 spans 13 amino acids. Germline V gene lookup returns CDR1 SQVTM and CDR2 ANQGSEA. V shed 5 bases and J shed 4 bases, with 14 bases lying between them. DNA of the CDR3: TGCAGCGTTTTCGGGGGGCAGGCCTATGGCTACACCTTC. This gives the protein CSVFGGQAYGYTF.

The chain couples TRBV6-5 to TRBJ2-7; D not resolved. The germline V gene has CDR1 MNHEY and CDR2 SVGAGI. The length of the CDR3 is 13 residues. V was pared by 0 bases and J by 2 bases, with 5 bases between. The CDR3 bases are TGTGCCAGCAGTTACTCCTTAGCCTACGAGCAGTACTTC. Amino acid sequence: CASSYSLAYEQYF.

V and J are TRBV19 and TRBJ1-2; tentative D call: TRBD1 (5 bases). V lost 7 bases and J 8 bases, leaving 23 bases between the germline ends. Per germline, CDR1 LNHDA and CDR2 SQIVND (reference sequence). This CDR3 is 15 amino acids long. In nucleotides, the CDR3 is TGTGCCAGTACCCCCGTTGGGGACTTGTTCTACGGCTACACCTTC. Translating it yields CASTPVGDLFYGYTF.

The chain is built from TRBV2 and TRBJ1-5; 9 nucleotides match TRBD1. Germline loops: CDR1 SNHLY, CDR2 FYNNEI. V trimming: 4 bases; J trimming: 2 bases; junction bases outside the gene matches: 18. CDR3 length: 20 amino acids. The CDR3 sequence is CASSGGRRTGVFGGNQPQHF. DNA for the CDR3: TGTGCCAGCAGTGGGGGTCGTAGGACAGGGGTTTTTGGAGGCAATCAGCCCCAGCATTTT.

The chain links TRBV19 to TRBJ2-2; D unresolved. V was clipped by 7 bases and J by 1 base, with 10 bases between them. CDR1 LNHDA and CDR2 SQIVND come from the germline V gene (reference sequence). This CDR3 has 14 amino acids. The CDR3 region has the DNA TGTGCCAGTACCTTTATAGAGAACACCGGGGAGCTGTTTTTT. Its protein product is CASTFIENTGELFF.

The V and J genes are TRBV7-2 and TRBJ2-7; D is unclear. The V and J ends lost 9 bases and 0 bases respectively, with 6 bases between them. Germline loops: CDR1 SGHTA, CDR2 FQGNSA. This CDR3 has 11 amino acids. CDR3 sequence (DNA): TGTGCCAGTGGAGCCTCCTACGAGCAGTACTTC. This encodes CASGASYEQYF.

The rearrangement links TRBV2 to TRBJ2-7; the D gene is possibly TRBD1 (5 bases). The CDR3 spans 13 residues. The V end was cut by 2 bases, the J end by 5 bases, with 10 bases between. Germline CDR1 and CDR2: SNHLY and FYNNEI. The CDR3 spells CASSESRANEQYF. The CDR3 DNA reads as TGTGCCAGCAGTGAATCCAGGGCTAACGAGCAGTACTTC.

V usage is TRBV6-5 and J usage is TRBJ2-7; TRBD1 agrees at 8 bases. With 5 bases clipped from V and 1 base from J, the junction kept 7 bases outside the gene matches. Germline V lookup: CDR1 MNHEY, CDR2 SVGAGI. The CDR3 totals 15 residues. In DNA form, the CDR3 reads TGTGCCAGCAGTCGGCTGGGACAGGCTTCCTACGAGCAGTACTTC. Translating gives CASSRLGQASYEQYF.

The chain combines TRBV12-5 with TRBJ1-1; TRBD1 might be the D (5 bases). V lost 3 bases to trimming and J lost 6 bases, with 8 bases between them. Germline V CDR1 and CDR2: LGHNT, FRNRAP. The CDR3 spans 12 residues. This chain's CDR3 is CASGFGGAEAFF. The DNA of the CDR3 is TGTGCTAGTGGTTTCGGGGGAGCTGAAGCTTTCTTT.

The chain is built from TRBV14 and TRBJ2-1; 11 nucleotides align to TRBD2. The germline V gene has CDR1 SGHDN and CDR2 FVKESK. The CDR3 contains 16 residues. J gave up 0 bases and V 5 bases, and 3 bases lay outside the gene matches. The CDR3 protein is CASSTLAGGSYNEQFF. The CDR3 region has the DNA TGTGCCAGCAGCACCCTAGCGGGAGGCTCCTACAATGAGCAGTTCTTC.